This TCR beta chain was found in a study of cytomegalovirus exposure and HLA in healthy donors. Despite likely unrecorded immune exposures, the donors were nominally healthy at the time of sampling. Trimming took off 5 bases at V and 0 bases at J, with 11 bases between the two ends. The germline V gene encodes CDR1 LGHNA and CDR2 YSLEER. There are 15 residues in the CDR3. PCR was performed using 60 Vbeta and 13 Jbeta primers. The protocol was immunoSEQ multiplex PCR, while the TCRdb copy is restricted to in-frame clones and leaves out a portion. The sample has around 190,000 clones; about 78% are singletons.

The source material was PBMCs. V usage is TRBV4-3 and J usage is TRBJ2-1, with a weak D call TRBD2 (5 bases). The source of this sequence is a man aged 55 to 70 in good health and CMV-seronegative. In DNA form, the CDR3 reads TGCGCCAGCAGCTGGGCGGGCAGCTCCTACAATGAGCAGTTCTTC. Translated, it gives CASSWAGSSYNEQFF.